These T cell receptor beta chains were read from a single sample in a study of cytomegalovirus exposure and HLA in healthy donors. Data came from immunoSEQ multiplex PCR; TCRdb stores just in-frame clones and leaves some out. The sample lists roughly 140,000 clones, nearly 80% occurring once. Source material: PBMCs. Receptors were obtained from a male donor in good health and CMV-seronegative. Both conserved end residues are part of each CDR3. The D gene is left open where the match is weak. Only part of the rows carry a size: once, few, many, or a class if the clone is expanded.

size,V,D,J,length,CDR3,DNA
few,TRBV6-6,TRBD1,TRBJ1-3,16,CASSSRPGTGVDTIYF,TGTGCCAGCAGCTCGCGTCCCGGGACAGGGGTTGACACCATATATTTT
.,TRBV4-1,TRBD2,TRBJ2-3,15,CASSPTSGGQDTQYF,TGCGCCAGCAGCCCCACTAGCGGGGGGCAAGATACGCAGTATTTT
.,TRBV30,.,TRBJ2-7,15,CAWSPPGRAPYEQYF,TGTGCCTGGAGTCCTCCAGGCAGGGCGCCCTACGAGCAGTACTTC
.,TRBV15,TRBD2,TRBJ2-4,17,CATSRDFGGEGKNIQYF,TGTGCCACCAGCAGAGATTTTGGAGGGGAGGGTAAAAACATTCAGTACTTC
.,TRBV29-1,TRBD1,TRBJ2-7,14,CSVNTGARAYEQYF,TGCAGCGTTAACACAGGGGCCAGAGCCTACGAGCAGTACTTC
.,TRBV10-3,.,TRBJ2-5,14,CAISESGAEETQYF,TGTGCCATCAGTGAGTCGGGGGCCGAAGAGACCCAGTACTTC
.,TRBV6-4,TRBD2,TRBJ2-1,15,CASSAERGSYNEQFF,TGTGCCAGCAGTGCTGAGCGGGGATCCTACAATGAGCAGTTCTTC
.,TRBV23-1,TRBD1,TRBJ2-7,15,CASSPRDRGIHEQYF,TGCGCCAGCAGTCCCCGGGACAGGGGTATCCACGAGCAGTACTTC
.,TRBV5-1,TRBD1,TRBJ1-4,14,CASSLGTGNEKLFF,TGCGCCAGCAGCCTCGGGACAGGGAATGAAAAACTGTTTTTT
.,TRBV18,.,TRBJ2-1,13,CASSPNRFNEQFF,TGTGCCAGCTCACCAAACAGATTCAATGAGCAGTTCTTC
.,TRBV11-3,.,TRBJ1-1,15,CASSPGTRLNTEAFF,TGTGCCAGCAGCCCCGGGACAAGATTGAACACTGAAGCTTTCTTT